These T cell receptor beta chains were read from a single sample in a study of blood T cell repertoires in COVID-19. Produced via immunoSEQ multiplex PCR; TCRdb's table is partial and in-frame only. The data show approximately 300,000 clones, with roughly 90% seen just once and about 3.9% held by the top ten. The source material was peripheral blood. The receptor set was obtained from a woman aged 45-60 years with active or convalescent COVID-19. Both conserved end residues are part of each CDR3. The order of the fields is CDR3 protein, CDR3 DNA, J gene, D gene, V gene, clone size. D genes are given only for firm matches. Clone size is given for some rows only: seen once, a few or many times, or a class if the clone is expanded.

CASSRGQASEKLFF,TGTGCCAGCAGCCGAGGACAGGCCTCTGAAAAACTGTTTTTT,TRBJ1-4,TRBD1,TRBV14,.
CSTWTSGFTDTQYF,TGCAGCACCTGGACTAGCGGGTTCACAGATACGCAGTATTTT,TRBJ2-3,TRBD2,TRBV29-1,.
CASSPGQFYNSPLHF,TGCGCCAGCAGTCCGGGACAGTTCTATAATTCACCCCTCCACTTT,TRBJ1-6,TRBD1,TRBV10-2,.
CASSLALAVGRSPLHF,TGTGCCAGCAGCTTAGCGCTGGCGGTCGGGAGATCACCCCTCCACTTT,TRBJ1-6,.,TRBV7-2,once
CASQQASSSYEQYF,TGTGCCAGCCAACAGGCAAGCTCCTCCTACGAGCAGTACTTC,TRBJ2-7,.,TRBV19,once
CASSPFSATYNEQFF,TGTGCCAGCTCACCATTCAGCGCTACCTACAATGAGCAGTTCTTC,TRBJ2-1,.,TRBV18,.
CASSPTTGLEEKLFF,TGTGCCAGCTCACCTACTACAGGGCTGGAGGAAAAACTGTTTTTT,TRBJ1-4,.,TRBV18,.
CASSVTGRNTEAFF,TGTGCCAGCAGCGTGACAGGTCGAAACACTGAAGCTTTCTTT,TRBJ1-1,.,TRBV9,.
CASSDQRTATNEKLFF,TGTGCCAGCTCAGACCAACGGACAGCAACTAATGAAAAACTGTTTTTT,TRBJ1-4,.,TRBV18,.
CASSLGPPGQGNQPQHF,TGTGCCAGCAGCTTAGGCCCCCCGGGACAGGGGAATCAGCCCCAGCATTTT,TRBJ1-5,TRBD1,TRBV5-4,.
CASSRDIGNTIYF,TGTGCCAGCAGTAGGGACATTGGAAACACCATATATTTT,TRBJ1-3,.,TRBV6-5,.
CASSSGVYGPNSTDTQYF,TGTGCCAGCAGCTCCGGTGTATATGGGCCCAATTCCACAGATACGCAGTATTTT,TRBJ2-3,.,TRBV7-9,.
CASSLAGTGGLGNEKLFF,TGTGCCAGCAGCTTAGCGGGGACAGGGGGCCTCGGTAATGAAAAACTGTTTTTT,TRBJ1-4,TRBD1,TRBV7-9,.
CASSFSGGTSGANVLTF,TGTGCCAGCAGCTTTAGCGGGGGGACCTCTGGGGCCAACGTCCTGACTTTC,TRBJ2-6,TRBD2,TRBV7-2,.
CAWSPGLAGVTQYF,TGTGCCTGGAGTCCGGGACTAGCGGGAGTTACGCAGTATTTT,TRBJ2-3,TRBD2,TRBV30,.
CASSLSGGDTEAFF,TGTGCCAGCAGCTTATCCGGCGGAGACACTGAAGCTTTCTTT,TRBJ1-1,.,TRBV7-2,.
CASSLASGTDTQYF,TGTGCCAGCAGCTTAGCTAGCGGCACAGATACGCAGTATTTT,TRBJ2-3,.,TRBV11-2,.
CASSPSGNQPQHF,TGTGCCAGCTCACCGAGTGGCAATCAGCCCCAGCATTTT,TRBJ1-5,.,TRBV18,once
CASSQRGTNNEQFF,TGTGCCAGCAGCCAACGGGGAACCAACAATGAGCAGTTCTTC,TRBJ2-1,.,TRBV3-1/TRBV3-2,.
CAISDTSGRAQETQYF,TGTGCCATCAGTGATACTAGCGGGAGGGCCCAAGAGACCCAGTACTTC,TRBJ2-5,TRBD2,TRBV10-3,.
CASSELAGGFYEQYF,TGTGCCAGCAGCGAACTAGCGGGGGGTTTCTACGAGCAGTACTTC,TRBJ2-7,TRBD2,TRBV3-1/TRBV3-2,.
CASSLVTGGAYEQYF,TGTGCCAGCAGCTTGGTTACAGGGGGCGCCTACGAGCAGTACTTC,TRBJ2-7,TRBD1,TRBV5-4,.
CASSFTRGTDSYEQYF,TGTGCCAGCAGCTTTACGAGGGGGACGGATTCCTACGAGCAGTACTTC,TRBJ2-7,.,TRBV5-4,.
CASTLSPGQQETQYF,TGTGCCAGCACCTTGTCGCCGGGACAGCAAGAGACCCAGTACTTC,TRBJ2-5,TRBD1,TRBV5-4,.
CATAGVAGAGWFF,TGTGCCACCGCGGGGGTGGCCGGAGCCGGGTGGTTCTTC,TRBJ2-1,TRBD2,TRBV19,.
CAISDRDLNTEAFF,TGTGCCATCAGTGATCGGGATCTAAACACTGAAGCTTTCTTT,TRBJ1-1,.,TRBV10-3,few
CASSIQTGVNTIYF,TGTGCCAGTAGTATCCAGACAGGGGTAAACACCATATATTTT,TRBJ1-3,TRBD1,TRBV19,.
CASSTHRGGTEAFF,TGTGCCAGTAGTACTCACAGGGGGGGCACTGAAGCTTTCTTT,TRBJ1-1,TRBD1,TRBV19,.
CASSNPGSSMNTEAFF,TGTGCCAGCAGTAATCCCGGGTCTTCTATGAACACTGAAGCTTTCTTT,TRBJ1-1,.,TRBV7-3,.
CASSLVWGQGADTQYF,TGTGCCAGCAGCTTAGTATGGGGACAGGGGGCGGATACGCAGTATTTT,TRBJ2-3,TRBD1,TRBV11-3,.
CASSYGLAGATDTQYF,TGTGCCAGCAGTTACGGACTAGCGGGGGCCACAGATACGCAGTATTTT,TRBJ2-3,TRBD2,TRBV28,.
CARRPDRNQHSGANVLTF,TGTGCCAGGAGGCCAGACAGGAACCAACACTCTGGGGCCAACGTCCTGACTTTC,TRBJ2-6,.,TRBV9,.
CASSTVAGGRDEQFF,TGTGCCAGTAGTACAGTAGCGGGGGGTCGGGATGAGCAGTTCTTC,TRBJ2-1,TRBD2,TRBV19,.
CATSRGTGWDQPQHF,TGTGCCACCAGCAGAGGGACAGGGTGGGATCAGCCCCAGCATTTT,TRBJ1-5,TRBD1,TRBV15,.
CASSLDKRPGRAGYNEQFF,TGTGCCAGCAGCTTAGATAAGCGTCCGGGCAGGGCGGGGTACAATGAGCAGTTCTTC,TRBJ2-1,.,TRBV11-2,.
CASSAGTSGRALNEQFF,TGTGCCAGCAGCGCAGGGACTAGCGGGAGGGCTTTGAATGAGCAGTTCTTC,TRBJ2-1,TRBD2,TRBV9,.
CASSLGTNEKLFF,TGTGCCAGCAGTTTGGGGACAAATGAAAAACTGTTTTTT,TRBJ1-4,.,TRBV12-3/TRBV12-4,.
CASSPGQAAPPDTQYF,TGCGCCAGCAGCCCGGGACAGGCGGCGCCCCCAGATACGCAGTATTTT,TRBJ2-3,TRBD1,TRBV5-1,once
CASSLESSGFYEQYF,TGTGCCAGCAGCTTAGAATCGTCCGGGTTCTACGAGCAGTACTTC,TRBJ2-7,.,TRBV7-2,few
CASSPRGRNFEAFF,TGTGCCAGCAGCCCTAGAGGCAGAAACTTTGAAGCTTTCTTT,TRBJ1-1,.,TRBV7-9,.
CARTGGRSYEQYF,TGTGCTAGAACAGGGGGCCGGTCCTACGAGCAGTACTTC,TRBJ2-7,TRBD1,TRBV30,once
CASTGLAGTGELFF,TGTGCCAGCACGGGACTAGCGGGCACCGGGGAGCTGTTTTTT,TRBJ2-2,TRBD2,TRBV7-9,few
CASSLGLTLAGAKNIQYF,TGTGCCAGCAGTTTAGGGTTGACGCTAGCGGGGGCCAAAAACATTCAGTACTTC,TRBJ2-4,TRBD2,TRBV28,.
CASSLSPGGDNSPLHF,TGTGCCAGCAGTTTATCGCCGGGTGGCGATAATTCACCCCTCCACTTT,TRBJ1-6,.,TRBV27,.
CASSLDGTSGNTIYF,TGCGCCAGCAGCTTGGACGGTACCTCTGGAAACACCATATATTTT,TRBJ1-3,.,TRBV5-1,.